This TCR beta chain was identified in a study of blood T cell repertoires in COVID-19. The length of the CDR3 is 17 residues. V shed 5 bases and J shed 0 bases, with 20 bases lying between them. Germline V gives CDR1 MNHEY, CDR2 SMNVEV (reference sequence). Profiling relied on immunoSEQ multiplex PCR, and the TCRdb table lists in-frame clones only, not all of them. The table records 95,000 to 150,000 clones, roughly 90% of them present only once. The sequenced material came from peripheral blood. This receptor was taken from a man between 50 and 59 years old with acute or convalescent COVID-19. The J gene is TRBJ2-7, the V gene TRBV27; D perhaps matches TRBD1 (6 bases). DNA of the CDR3: TGTGCCAGCAGTCGACCCGGGACATTCAGGGTCTCCTACGAGCAGTACTTC. It translates to CASSRPGTFRVSYEQYF.